This T cell receptor (beta chain) was sequenced during a study of beta chain features in type 1 diabetes. General study points: A greater similarity of naive, central memory and Treg TCRB repertoires was seen among patients than among healthy donors. When VDJ junctions were examined, type 1 diabetes patients showed fewer insertions and more deletions. When Type 1 diabetes patients were examined, their TCRB CDR3s proved moderately but significantly shorter in all four CD4+ subsets.

Expressed TCRB transcripts were sequenced because the entire RNA isolate underwent reverse transcription. Naive, central memory and regulatory T cell samples produced a mean of approximately 4 million reads. Method: immunoSEQ multiplex PCR; TCRdb's copy keeps in-frame clones and lacks some. The data contain about 330,000 clones, approximately 11% of them singletons. Germline V gene data show CDR1 as GTSNPN and CDR2 as SVGIG (reference sequence). The junction had 6 bases not matched to a gene; V was cut back by 4 bases and J by 1 base. The CDR3 has 14 residues. As for this clone: Its antigen is as yet unknown.

The chain joins TRBV30 to TRBJ1-1; TRBD1 matches 7 bases. The origin of this receptor is a young woman in good health. Sequenced sample: naive CD4+ T cells from blood. CDR3 region: CAWKQGGSNTEAFF. In DNA, the CDR3 is TGTGCCTGGAAGCAAGGGGGCTCGAACACTGAAGCTTTCTTT.